This TCR beta chain was found in a study of CD8 T cells in ankylosing spondylitis. General study points: A number of the motif variants had already been described in reactive arthritis synovial fluid and blood. Characteristic of ankylosing spondylitis blood, it appeared, was a TCR beta motif comprising roughly eight highly homologous variants. Disease-linked clones, CD8+, were relatively rare in peripheral blood. Clones tied to disease were said to be significantly enriched in matched ankylosing spondylitis synovial fluid.

The CDR3 loop spans 18 amino acids. The V gene end was trimmed by 5 bases and the J gene end by 5 bases; junction bases not matched to a gene: 18. Germline loops: CDR1 SGHAT, CDR2 FQNNGV. Quantitative molecular-barcoded 5'-RACE generated the TCR beta libraries. One entry per CDR3 protein results from TCRdb running MiXCR on the 5' RACE reads. The sample includes around 440,000 distinct CDR3 sequences, about 15% of them seen just once. About this clonotype: Its specificity is not known.

Sample: blood, either unsorted or a sorted T cell fraction (not recorded which). This clonotype was obtained from a male donor with ankylosing spondylitis. The V gene is TRBV11-2, the J gene TRBJ2-5; 9 bases align to TRBD2. As DNA, the CDR3 is TGTGCCAGCAGCCCCCAACCCCTAGGACTAGCGAGCCCGGAGACCCAGTACTTC. Encoded protein: CASSPQPLGLASPETQYF.